One sample yielded the 20 T cell receptor beta chains listed below, sequenced in a study of T cells in Graves' hyperthyroidism and ophthalmopathy. There were TCR beta CDR3 regions amplified from RNA transcripts. The HTBI primer set was used in a first-round RT-PCR of the TCR CDR3. TCRdb used MiXCR to reprocess the multiplex PCR reads, holding one entry per CDR3 protein. The sample carries some 550,000 distinct CDR3 sequences, under 25% recorded once. The sample consisted of blood. The source of these receptors is a man between 18 and 35 years old with Graves' hyperthyroidism.

The chain couples TRBV2 to TRBJ2-7; 10 bases line up with TRBD2. There are 16 residues in the CDR3. The junction had 15 bases not matched to a gene; V was cut back by 6 bases and J by 7 bases. CDR1 and CDR2 from the germline V gene are SNHLY and FYNNEI. As DNA, the CDR3 is TGTGCCAGCAGGTTTCCTAGCGGGAGTGTTGTGGGAGAGCAGTACTTC. Amino acid sequence: CASRFPSGSVVGEQYF.

This clonotype was seen at least ten times. The chain recombines TRBV20-1 with TRBJ1-1; D is unresolved. V lost 5 bases and J 2 bases, leaving 15 bases between the germline ends. Germline V gene sequence: CDR1 DFQATT, CDR2 SNEGSKA (reference sequence). The CDR3 runs to 14 residues. The CDR3: CSARGGSLNTEAFF. The CDR3 DNA is TGCAGTGCTCGCGGTGGGTCACTAAACACTGAAGCTTTCTTT.

This clonotype was counted a few times. CDR3 protein: CASSTRTSADYEQYF. CDR3 nucleotide sequence: TGTGCCAGCAGCACACGGACTAGCGCGGACTACGAGCAGTACTTC. The chain uses TRBV3-1 and TRBJ2-7, with 9 bases identical to TRBD2. Germline CDR1 is LGHDT and CDR2 is YNNKEL (reference sequence). The CDR3 length is 15 residues. Losses at the gene ends were 5 bases for V and 3 bases for J; bases not matched to a gene: 8.

This clonotype was picked up many times. This chain links TRBV27 with TRBJ1-5, with D possibly TRBD1 on 5 matching bases. This CDR3 is 14 amino acids long. Trimming left V 8 bases short and J 3 bases short, with 14 bases between. CDR1 and CDR2 (germline): MNHEY, SMNVEV (reference sequence). The DNA for the CDR3 is TGTGCCAGCGGGAGACAGTCTAACAATCAGCCCCAGCATTTT. Translation: CASGRQSNNQPQHF.

This clonotype has a count of ten or more. The chain employs TRBV20-1 and TRBJ2-5, with D hard to call. The CDR3 loop spans 13 amino acids. The germline CDR1 and CDR2 sequences are DFQATT and SNEGSKA (reference sequence). Trimming took off 1 base at V and 4 bases at J, with 10 bases between the two ends. CDR3 in amino acids: CSARGLVRETQYF. CDR3 bases: TGCAGTGCTAGAGGCCTAGTCAGAGAGACCCAGTACTTC.

This clonotype was seen repeatedly, ten times or more. The chain employs TRBV11-2 and TRBJ1-1; no clear D gene. Per the germline V gene, CDR1 is SGHAT and CDR2 is FQNNGV. Trimming pared 3 bases from V and 4 bases from J, leaving 12 bases between. The CDR3 consists of 14 residues. CDR3 bases: TGTGCCAGCAGCTTCCACTCCGGCGGCACTGAAGCTTTCTTT. Its protein product is CASSFHSGGTEAFF.

The sample holds many counts of this clonotype. The chain combines TRBV5-1 with TRBJ2-7; TRBD2 agrees at 9 bases. The trim removed 0 bases at V and 5 bases at J, leaving 6 bases unmatched. The CDR3 extends over 15 amino acids. Looked up from germline, CDR1 is SGHRS and CDR2 is YFSETQ. CDR3: CASSLERGAVDEQYF. In DNA, the CDR3 is TGCGCCAGCAGCTTGGAGCGGGGGGCCGTGGACGAGCAGTACTTC. Full variable domain (outside the CDR3, taken from reference TRBV5-1 and TRBJ2-7): KAGVTQTPRYLIKTRGQQVTLSCSPISGHRSVSWYQQTPGQGLQFLFEYFSETQRNKGNFPGRFSGRQFSNSRSEMNVSTLELGDSALYLCASSLERGAVDEQYFGPGTRLTVT.

This chain connects TRBV29-1 to TRBJ1-1; D is uncertain. The length of the CDR3 is 10 residues. Trimming pared 6 bases from V and 11 bases from J, leaving 13 bases between. Germline V gives CDR1 SQVTM, CDR2 ANQGSEA. CDR3 amino acids: CSVSTWRAFF. DNA of the CDR3: TGCAGCGTCTCTACTTGGAGGGCTTTCTTT.

This clonotype was seen more than once but under ten times. The chain uses TRBV6-5 and TRBJ1-1; 8 nucleotides match TRBD1. Germline CDR1 reads MNHEY; CDR2 reads SVGAGI. Trimming at V came to 0 bases and at J to 6 bases, leaving 6 bases not matched to a gene. The CDR3 sequence is 15 residues long. CDR3 nucleotides: TGTGCCAGCAGTTACTCGGTGACAGGGGTATCTGAAGCTTTCTTT. Its protein product is CASSYSVTGVSEAFF.

This clonotype has ten or more counts. This chain uses TRBV15 with TRBJ1-1; 7 bases agree with TRBD1. CDR1 LNHNV and CDR2 YYDKDF come from the germline V gene (reference sequence). The junction had 3 bases not matched to a gene; V was cut back by 1 base and J by 4 bases. The CDR3 runs to 14 residues. This chain's CDR3 is CATSRGQGVTEAFF. CDR3 nucleotide sequence: TGTGCCACCAGCAGAGGACAGGGAGTCACTGAAGCTTTCTTT.

The J gene is TRBJ1-6, the V gene TRBV12-3 or TRBV12-4; maybe TRBD1 (5 bases). Trimming shortened V by 2 bases and J by 2 bases, and 7 bases separated the two germline ends. The CDR3 contains 15 residues. DNA of the CDR3: TGTGCCAGCAGTTTATCGGGGCCCTATAATTCACCCCTCCACTTT. Its protein product is CASSLSGPYNSPLHF.

Many counts were recorded for this clonotype. The V gene is TRBV2, the J gene TRBJ1-2; D remains ambiguous. Trimming removed 3 bases at V and 6 bases at J, with 11 bases between. The CDR3 has 13 residues. CDR1 and CDR2 (germline): SNHLY, FYNNEI. The DNA of the CDR3 is TGTGCCAGCAGTGACCCAGGAAGAAATGGCTACACCTTC. Protein: CASSDPGRNGYTF.

Many counts were recorded for this clonotype. The chain is built from TRBV12-3 or TRBV12-4 and TRBJ1-2, with 7 bases that match TRBD1. After removal of 4 bases from V and 7 bases from J, the junction contained 9 bases not matched to a gene. The CDR3 has 14 amino acids. The DNA for the CDR3 is TGTGCCAGCAGTTCCCACAGGGGATCTGGTGGCTACACCTTC. Protein: CASSSHRGSGGYTF.

Comments on this clonotype: This may be a read error: a much more frequent sequence differs by one nucleotide. This likely comes from a read error, as the CDR3 has no conserved phenylalanine or tryptophan at its end. The rearrangement links TRBV2 to TRBJ1-1; no clear D. The length of the CDR3 is 13 residues. Looked up from germline, CDR1 is SNHLY and CDR2 is FYNNEI. V lost 10 bases, J lost 0 bases, and 12 bases lay in between. CDR3 sequence reads: CATLSGLNTEAFL. CDR3 in DNA: TGTGCCACCTTGTCGGGCCTGAACACTGAAGCTTTCCTT.

This clonotype was seen more than once but under ten times. This chain links TRBV6-4 with TRBJ2-2; 9 bases are a match to TRBD2. CDR3 size: 14 residues. V lost 3 bases and J lost 6; bases outside the gene matches: 2. Germline V gene data show CDR1 as MRHNA and CDR2 as SNTAGT. The CDR3 region is CASSERLAAGELFF. Here the CDR3 DNA reads TGTGCCAGCAGTGAGCGACTAGCGGCCGGGGAGCTGTTTTTT.

This clonotype has ten or more counts. V and J are TRBV20-1 and TRBJ2-5; 14 bases line up with TRBD2. The CDR3 runs to 15 residues. Per the germline V gene, CDR1 is DFQATT and CDR2 is SNEGSKA (reference sequence). Losses at the gene ends were 5 bases for V and 5 bases for J; bases not matched to a gene: 7. The CDR3 is CSALGLAGGPETQYF. DNA for the CDR3: TGCAGTGCTCTTGGACTAGCGGGGGGCCCGGAGACCCAGTACTTC.

This clonotype was recorded at least ten times. The chain carries TRBV12-3 or TRBV12-4 and TRBJ1-1, with 8 bases matching TRBD1. This CDR3 contains 16 residues. Trimming took 3 bases from V and 1 from J; bases not matched to a gene: 7. The DNA for the CDR3 is TGTGCCAGCAGTTTCTTCCAGGGGGCTTCGAACACTGAAGCTTTCTTT. Translation: CASSFFQGASNTEAFF.

In its sample, this clonotype was seen many times. The chain has TRBV4-1 and TRBJ1-1; tentative D call: TRBD1 (6 bases). This CDR3 has 12 amino acids. CDR1 and CDR2 (germline): MGHRA, YSYEKL. CDR3: CAGRGQGTEAFF. The CDR3 region has the DNA TGCGCAGGGAGGGGCCAGGGGACTGAAGCTTTCTTT.

This clonotype was found many times. The V and J genes are TRBV6-5 and TRBJ2-3; D unclear. Trimming removed 1 base from V and 0 bases from J, with 8 bases in between. The CDR3 sequence is 15 residues long. Germline-derived CDR1 and CDR2 are MNHEY and SVGAGI. CDR3 nucleotides: TGTGCCAGCAGTTACTTCTCGCGGAGCACAGATACGCAGTATTTT. Protein sequence: CASSYFSRSTDTQYF.

This clonotype was recorded at least ten times. V and J are TRBV15 and TRBJ2-5; no clear D. Trimming pared 2 bases from V and 2 bases from J, leaving 18 bases between. Germline CDR1 is LNHNV and CDR2 is YYDKDF (reference sequence). There are 17 residues in the CDR3. The CDR3 region has the DNA TGTGCCACCAGCAGACCTCCCGCGCCAGTCATACAAGAGACCCAGTACTTC. Its protein is CATSRPPAPVIQETQYF.